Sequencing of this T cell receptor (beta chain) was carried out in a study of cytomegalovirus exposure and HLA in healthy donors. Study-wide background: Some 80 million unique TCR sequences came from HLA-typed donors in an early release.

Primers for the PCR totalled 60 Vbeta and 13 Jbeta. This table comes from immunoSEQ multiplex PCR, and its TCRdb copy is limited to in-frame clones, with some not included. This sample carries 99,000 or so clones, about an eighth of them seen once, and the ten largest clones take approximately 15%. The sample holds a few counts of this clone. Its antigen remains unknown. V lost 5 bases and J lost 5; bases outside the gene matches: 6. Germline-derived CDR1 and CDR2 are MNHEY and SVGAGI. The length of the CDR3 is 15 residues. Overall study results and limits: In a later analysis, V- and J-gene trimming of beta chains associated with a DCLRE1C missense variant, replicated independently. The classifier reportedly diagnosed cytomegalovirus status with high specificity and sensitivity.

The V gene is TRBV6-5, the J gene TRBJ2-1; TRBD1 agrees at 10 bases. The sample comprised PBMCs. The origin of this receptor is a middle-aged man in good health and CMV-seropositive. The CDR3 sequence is CASSNPGQGNNEQFF. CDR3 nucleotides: TGTGCCAGCAGTAACCCGGGACAGGGGAACAATGAGCAGTTCTTC.